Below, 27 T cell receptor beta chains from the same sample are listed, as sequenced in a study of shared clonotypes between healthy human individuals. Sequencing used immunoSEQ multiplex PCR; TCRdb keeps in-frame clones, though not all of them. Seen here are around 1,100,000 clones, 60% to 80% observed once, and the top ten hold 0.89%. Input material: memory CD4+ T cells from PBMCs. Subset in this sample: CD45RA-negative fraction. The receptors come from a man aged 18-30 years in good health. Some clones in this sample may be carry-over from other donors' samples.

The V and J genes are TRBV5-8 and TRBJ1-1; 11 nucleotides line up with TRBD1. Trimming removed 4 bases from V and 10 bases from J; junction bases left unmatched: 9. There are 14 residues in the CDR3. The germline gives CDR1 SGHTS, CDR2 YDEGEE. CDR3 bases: TGTGCCAGCAGCCTCGGACAGGGGGCGGGTAGAGCTTTCTTT. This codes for CASSLGQGAGRAFF.

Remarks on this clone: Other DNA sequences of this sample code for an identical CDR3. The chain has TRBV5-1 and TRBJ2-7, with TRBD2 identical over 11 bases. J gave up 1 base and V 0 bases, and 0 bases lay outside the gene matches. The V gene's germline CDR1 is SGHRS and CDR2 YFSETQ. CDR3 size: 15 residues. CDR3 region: CASSLGTSGSYEQYF. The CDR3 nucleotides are TGCGCCAGCAGCTTGGGGACTAGCGGGTCCTACGAGCAGTACTTC.

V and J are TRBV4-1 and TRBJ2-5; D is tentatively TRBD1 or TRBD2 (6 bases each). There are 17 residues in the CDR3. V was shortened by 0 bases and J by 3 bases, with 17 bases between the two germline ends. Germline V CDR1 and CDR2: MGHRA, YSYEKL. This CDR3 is CASSQERGRPGEETQYF. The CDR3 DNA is TGCGCCAGCAGCCAAGAACGGGGGCGGCCAGGGGAAGAGACCCAGTACTTC.

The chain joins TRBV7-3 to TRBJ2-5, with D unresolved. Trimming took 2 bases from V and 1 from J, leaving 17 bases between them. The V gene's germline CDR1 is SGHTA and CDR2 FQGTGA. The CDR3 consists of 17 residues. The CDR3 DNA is TGTGCCAGCAGCTTAGGCTACGGCCCCCCCTTCCAAGAGACCCAGTACTTC. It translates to CASSLGYGPPFQETQYF.

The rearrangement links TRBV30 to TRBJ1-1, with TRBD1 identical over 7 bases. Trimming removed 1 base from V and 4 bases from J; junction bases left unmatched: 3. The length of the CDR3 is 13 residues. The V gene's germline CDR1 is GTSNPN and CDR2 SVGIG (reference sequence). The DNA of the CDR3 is TGTGCCTGGAGTGGCGCAGGGGGCACTGAAGCTTTCTTT. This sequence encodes CAWSGAGGTEAFF. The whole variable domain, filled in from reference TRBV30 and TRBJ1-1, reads SQTIHQWPATLVQPVGSPLSLECTVEGTSNPNLYWYRQAAGRGLQLLFYSVGIGQISSEVPQNLSASRPQDRQFILSSKKLLLSDSGFYLCAWSGAGGTEAFFGQGTRLTVV.

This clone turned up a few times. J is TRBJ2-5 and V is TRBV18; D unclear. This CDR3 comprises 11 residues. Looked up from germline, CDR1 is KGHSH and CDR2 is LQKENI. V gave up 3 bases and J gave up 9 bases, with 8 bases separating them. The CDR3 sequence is CASSPAVAQYF. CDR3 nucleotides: TGTGCCAGCTCACCCGCAGTGGCCCAGTACTTC.

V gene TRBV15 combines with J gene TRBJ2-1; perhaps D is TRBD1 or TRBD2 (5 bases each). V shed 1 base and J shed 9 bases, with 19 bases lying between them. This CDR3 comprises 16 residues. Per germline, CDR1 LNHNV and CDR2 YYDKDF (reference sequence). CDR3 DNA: TGTGCCACCAGCAGAGCTCGGCCGATTCGAGGGGTTGAGCAGTTCTTC. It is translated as CATSRARPIRGVEQFF.

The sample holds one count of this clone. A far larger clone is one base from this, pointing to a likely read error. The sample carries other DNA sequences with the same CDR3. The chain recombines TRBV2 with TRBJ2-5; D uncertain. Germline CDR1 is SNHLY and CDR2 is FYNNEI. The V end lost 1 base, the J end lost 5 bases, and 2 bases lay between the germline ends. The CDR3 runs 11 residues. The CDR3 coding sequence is TGTGCCAGCAGTGAAGGGGAGACCCAGTACTTC. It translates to CASSEGETQYF.

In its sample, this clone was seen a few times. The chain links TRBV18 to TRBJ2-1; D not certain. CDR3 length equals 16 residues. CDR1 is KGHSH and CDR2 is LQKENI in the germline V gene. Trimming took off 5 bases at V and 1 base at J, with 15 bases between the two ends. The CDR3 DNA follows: TGTGCCAGCTCATCCAGAGCAGGTCCTTCCTACAATGAGCAGTTCTTC. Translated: CASSSRAGPSYNEQFF.

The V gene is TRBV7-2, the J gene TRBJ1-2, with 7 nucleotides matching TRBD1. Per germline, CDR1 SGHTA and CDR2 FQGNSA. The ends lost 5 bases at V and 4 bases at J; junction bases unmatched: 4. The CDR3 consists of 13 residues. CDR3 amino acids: CASSPRGGYGYTF. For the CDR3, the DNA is TGTGCCAGCAGCCCCAGGGGGGGCTATGGCTACACCTTC.

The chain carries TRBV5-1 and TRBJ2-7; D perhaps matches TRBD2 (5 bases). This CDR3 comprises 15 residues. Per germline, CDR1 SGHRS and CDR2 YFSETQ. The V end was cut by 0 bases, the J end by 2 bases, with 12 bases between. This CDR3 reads CASSLGQPGTYEQYF. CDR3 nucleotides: TGCGCCAGCAGCTTGGGTCAGCCGGGAACCTACGAGCAGTACTTC.

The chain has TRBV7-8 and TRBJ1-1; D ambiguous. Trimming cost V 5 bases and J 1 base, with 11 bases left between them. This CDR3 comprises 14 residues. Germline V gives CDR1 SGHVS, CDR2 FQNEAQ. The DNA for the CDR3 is TGTGCCAGCAGCCCTCAAGGAGGGAACACTGAAGCTTTCTTT. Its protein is CASSPQGGNTEAFF.

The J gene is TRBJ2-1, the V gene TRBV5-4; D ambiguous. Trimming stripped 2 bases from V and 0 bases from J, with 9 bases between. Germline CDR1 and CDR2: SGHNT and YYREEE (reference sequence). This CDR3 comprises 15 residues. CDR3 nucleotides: TGTGCCAGCAGCTTCAGTAGGAGCTCCTACAATGAGCAGTTCTTC. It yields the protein CASSFSRSSYNEQFF.

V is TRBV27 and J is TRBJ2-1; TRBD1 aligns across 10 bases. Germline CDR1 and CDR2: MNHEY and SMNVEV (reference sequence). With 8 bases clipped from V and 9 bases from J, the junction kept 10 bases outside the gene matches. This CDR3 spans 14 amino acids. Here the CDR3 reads CASFRGTGESEQFF. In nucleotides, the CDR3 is TGTGCCAGCTTCCGTGGGACAGGGGAGAGTGAGCAGTTCTTC.

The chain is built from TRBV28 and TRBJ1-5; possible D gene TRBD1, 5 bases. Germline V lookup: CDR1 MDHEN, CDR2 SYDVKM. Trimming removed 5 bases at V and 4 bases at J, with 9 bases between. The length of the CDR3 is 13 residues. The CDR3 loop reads CASSQDMNQPQHF. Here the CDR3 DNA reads TGTGCCAGCAGTCAGGACATGAATCAGCCCCAGCATTTT.

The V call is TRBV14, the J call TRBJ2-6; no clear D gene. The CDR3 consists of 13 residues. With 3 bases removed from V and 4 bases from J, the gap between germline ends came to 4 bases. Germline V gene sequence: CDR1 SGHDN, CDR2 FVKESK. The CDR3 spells CASSQTGANVLTF. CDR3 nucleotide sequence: TGTGCCAGCAGCCAGACCGGGGCCAACGTCCTGACTTTC.

CDR3 nucleotide sequence: TGTGCCAGTAAGGTGGACAGAACAGATACGCAGTATTTT. The encoded protein is CASKVDRTDTQYF. The chain joins TRBV19 to TRBJ2-3, with a possible D match to TRBD1 (6 bases). The CDR3 length is 13 residues. Germline CDR1 LNHDA, CDR2 SQIVND (reference sequence). V lost 7 bases, J lost 3 bases, and 11 bases lay in between.

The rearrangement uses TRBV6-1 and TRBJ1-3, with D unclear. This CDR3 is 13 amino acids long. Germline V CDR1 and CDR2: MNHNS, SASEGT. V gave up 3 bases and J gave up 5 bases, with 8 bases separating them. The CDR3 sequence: CASSDGARNTIYF. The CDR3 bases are TGTGCCAGCAGTGATGGCGCACGAAACACCATATATTTT.

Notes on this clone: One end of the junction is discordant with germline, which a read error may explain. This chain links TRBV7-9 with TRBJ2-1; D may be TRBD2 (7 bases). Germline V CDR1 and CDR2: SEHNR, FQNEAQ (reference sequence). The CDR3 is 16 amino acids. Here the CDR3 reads CASSGDYGGRLSRLLF. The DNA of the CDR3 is TGTGCCAGCAGCGGGGATTACGGGGGGCGACTCTCCCGTTTACTCTTC.

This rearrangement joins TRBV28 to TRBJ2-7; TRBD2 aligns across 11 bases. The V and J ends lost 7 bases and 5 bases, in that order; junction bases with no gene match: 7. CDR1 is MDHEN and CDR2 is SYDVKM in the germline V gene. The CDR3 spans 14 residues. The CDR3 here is CASTYSGRANEQYF. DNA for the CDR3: TGTGCCAGCACTTATAGCGGGAGGGCCAACGAGCAGTACTTC. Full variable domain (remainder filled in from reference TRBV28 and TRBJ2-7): DVKVTQSSRYLVKRTGEKVFLECVQDMDHENMFWYRQDPGLGLRLIYFSYDVKMKEKGDIPEGYSVSREKKERFSLILESASTNQTSMYLCASTYSGRANEQYFGPGTRLTVT.

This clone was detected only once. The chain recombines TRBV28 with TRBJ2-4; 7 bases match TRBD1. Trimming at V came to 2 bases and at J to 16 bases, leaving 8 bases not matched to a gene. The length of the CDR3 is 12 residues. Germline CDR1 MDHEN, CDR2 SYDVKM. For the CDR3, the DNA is TGTGCCAGCAGTTTACCCGGACAGGTTGCTTACTTC. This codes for CASSLPGQVAYF.

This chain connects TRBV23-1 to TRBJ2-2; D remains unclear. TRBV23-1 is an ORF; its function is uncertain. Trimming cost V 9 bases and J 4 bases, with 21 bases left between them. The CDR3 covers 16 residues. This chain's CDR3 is CASPPTPHSPTGELFF. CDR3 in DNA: TGCGCCAGTCCTCCTACTCCCCACAGCCCCACCGGGGAGCTGTTTTTT.

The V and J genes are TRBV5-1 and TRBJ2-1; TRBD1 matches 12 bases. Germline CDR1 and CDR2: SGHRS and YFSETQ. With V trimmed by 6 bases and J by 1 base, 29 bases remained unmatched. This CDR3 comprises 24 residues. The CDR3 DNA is TGCGCCAGCAACGTACCTGGACCGGGACAGGGGGCTTCCCAGCGCTCTCTGTCCTACAATGAGCAGTTCTTC. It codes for CASNVPGPGQGASQRSLSYNEQFF.

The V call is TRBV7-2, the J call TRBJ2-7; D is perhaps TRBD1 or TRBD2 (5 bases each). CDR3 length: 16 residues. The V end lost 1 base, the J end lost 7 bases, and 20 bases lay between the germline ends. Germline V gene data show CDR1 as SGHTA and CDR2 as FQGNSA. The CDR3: CASSLVWGSLGGEQYF. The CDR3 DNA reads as TGTGCCAGCAGCTTAGTCTGGGGCTCCTTAGGCGGGGAGCAGTACTTC.

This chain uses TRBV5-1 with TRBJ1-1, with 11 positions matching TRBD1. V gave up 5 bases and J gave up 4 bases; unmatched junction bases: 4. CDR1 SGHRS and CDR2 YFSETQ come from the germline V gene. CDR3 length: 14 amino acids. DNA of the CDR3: TGCGCCAGCAGGACCGGGACAGGGGGCACTGAAGCTTTCTTT. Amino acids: CASRTGTGGTEAFF.

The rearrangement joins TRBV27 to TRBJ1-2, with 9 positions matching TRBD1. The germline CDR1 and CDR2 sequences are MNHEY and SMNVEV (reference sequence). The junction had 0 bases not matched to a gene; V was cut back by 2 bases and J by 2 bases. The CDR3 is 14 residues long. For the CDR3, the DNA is TGTGCCAGCAGTTTAGGACAGGGGAACTATGGCTACACCTTC. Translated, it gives CASSLGQGNYGYTF.

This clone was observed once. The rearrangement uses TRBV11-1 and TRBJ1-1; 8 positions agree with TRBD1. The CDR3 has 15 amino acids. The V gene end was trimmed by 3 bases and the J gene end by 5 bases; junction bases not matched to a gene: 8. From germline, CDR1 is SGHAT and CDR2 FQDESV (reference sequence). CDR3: CASSLETGGKTEAFF. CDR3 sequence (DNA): TGTGCCAGCAGCTTGGAAACAGGGGGAAAGACTGAAGCTTTCTTT. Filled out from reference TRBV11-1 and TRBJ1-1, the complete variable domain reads EAEVAQSPRYKITEKSQAVAFWCDPISGHATLYWYRQILGQGPELLVQFQDESVVDDSQLPKDRFSAERLKGVDSTLKIQPAELGDSAMYLCASSLETGGKTEAFFGQGTRLTVV.